Here is one T cell receptor beta chain with its context. What it recognizes is unknown. This entry comes from a study of shared clonotypes between healthy human individuals. Study-level information: Ranging from 18 to 49 in age, donors were two women and a few men. The study used three CD4 naive, three CD4 memory, two CD8 naive and one CD8 memory plate per donor. The study, taken as a whole, reports: Shared clonotypes: 4.5% to 5% naive CD4, roughly 3.8% naive CD8, about 2.4% memory CD4, approximately 0.41% memory CD8. Sharing of clonotypes among donors was expected to vary with sequencing depth.

Trimming left V 2 bases short and J 9 bases short, with 23 bases between. Germline CDR1 is GTSNPN and CDR2 is SVGIG (reference sequence). The CDR3 length is 15 residues. Clones were read by immunoSEQ multiplex PCR, and TCRdb kept only the in-frame ones, dropping some. The repertoire includes 1,500,000 or so clones, roughly 96% of them detected once, and roughly 1.1% sits in the top ten. This chain links TRBV30 with TRBJ2-7; D possibly matches TRBD1 or TRBD2 (5 bases each). The sample comprised naive CD4+ T cells sorted from blood. Subset in this sample: CD45RA+ positively selected. The clonotype originates from a man aged 30-40 years in good health. CDR3 nucleotides: TGTGCCTGGAGTTTGGCAGGAGCGGACATACGAGCGCAGTACTTC. It yields the protein CAWSLAGADIRAQYF.